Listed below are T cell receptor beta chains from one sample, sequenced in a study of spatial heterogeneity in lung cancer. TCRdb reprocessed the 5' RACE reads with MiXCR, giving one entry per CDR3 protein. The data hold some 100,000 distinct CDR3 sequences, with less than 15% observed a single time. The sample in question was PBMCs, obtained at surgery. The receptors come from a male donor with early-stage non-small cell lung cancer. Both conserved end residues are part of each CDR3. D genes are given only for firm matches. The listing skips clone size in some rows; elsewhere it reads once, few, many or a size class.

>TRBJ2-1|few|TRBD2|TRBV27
TGTGCCAGCAGTACCTTAGCGGGTGAGCAGTTCTTC
CASSTLAGEQFF
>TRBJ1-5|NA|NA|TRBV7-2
TGTGCCAGCAGCTTAGCACAACTCAATCAGCCCCAGCATTTT
CASSLAQLNQPQHF
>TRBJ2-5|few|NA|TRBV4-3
TGCGCCAGCAGTCGGGGGAGGGGGACAGAGACCCAGTACTTC
CASSRGRGTETQYF
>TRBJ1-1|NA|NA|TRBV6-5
TGTGCCAGCAGTTACTCGGGGGTAAGGGGAACTGAAGCTTTCTTT
CASSYSGVRGTEAFF
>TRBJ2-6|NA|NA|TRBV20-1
TGCAGTGCTGGGACTTCTTTGGCCAACGTCCTGACTTTC
CSAGTSLANVLTF
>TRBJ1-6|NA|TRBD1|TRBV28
TGTGCCAGCAGTTTGACCGGGACAGGGGGTTATAATTCACCCCTCCACTTT
CASSLTGTGGYNSPLHF
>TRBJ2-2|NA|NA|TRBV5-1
TGCGCCAGCAGCTTGGAGTCCAGCGAGGTCGGGGAGCTGTTTTTT
CASSLESSEVGELFF
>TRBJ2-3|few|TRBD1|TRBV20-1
TGCAGTGCTAGAGCCCCGACAGGGGACGAGCGGGATACGCAGTATTTT
CSARAPTGDERDTQYF
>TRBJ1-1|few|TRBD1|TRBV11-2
TGTGCCAGCAGCCCTCTAACAGGGGAAAAAGCTTTCTTT
CASSPLTGEKAFF
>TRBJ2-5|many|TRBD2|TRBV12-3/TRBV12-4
TGTGCCAGCAGTCCCGGGGGGGGCCGGGAGACCCAGTACTTC
CASSPGGGRETQYF
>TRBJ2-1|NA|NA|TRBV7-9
TGTGCCAGCAGTCCGACAGGAGCGCTTAACAATGAGCAGTTCTTC
CASSPTGALNNEQFF
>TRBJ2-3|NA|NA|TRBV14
TGTGCCAGCAGCACGCGGGGCCCCATCACAGATACGCAGTATTTT
CASSTRGPITDTQYF
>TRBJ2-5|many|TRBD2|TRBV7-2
TGTGCCAGCAGCTCCCTTCCGGGACTAAGAGGAGAGACCCAGTACTTC
CASSSLPGLRGETQYF
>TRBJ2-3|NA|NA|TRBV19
TGTGCCAGTAGCCCGGGACCCCAAGCAGATACGCAGTATTTT
CASSPGPQADTQYF
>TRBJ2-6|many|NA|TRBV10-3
TGTGCCATCAGTGTTGGTGGGGCCAACGTCCTGACTTTC
CAISVGGANVLTF
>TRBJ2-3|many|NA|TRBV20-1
TGCAGTGCTAGAGATCCGCAGGGAGTACGTGCAGATACGCAGTATTTT
CSARDPQGVRADTQYF
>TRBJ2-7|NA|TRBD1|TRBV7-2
TGTGCCAGCACCTGGACAGGTGGCCCCTACGAGCAGTACTTC
CASTWTGGPYEQYF
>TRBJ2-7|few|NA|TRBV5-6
TGTGCCAGCAGCTTGTGGGCGACTGTCTACGAGCAGTACTTC
CASSLWATVYEQYF
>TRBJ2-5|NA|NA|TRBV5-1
TGCGCCAGCAGCAGCCTTTATTCGGAGACCCAGTACTTC
CASSSLYSETQYF
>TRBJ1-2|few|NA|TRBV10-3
TGTGCCACCGGGGGCCCCGACGACTATGGCTACACCTTC
CATGGPDDYGYTF
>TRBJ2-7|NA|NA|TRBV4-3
TGCGCCAGCAGCCAAGATGTAGGGGGCTCCTACGAGCAGTACTTC
CASSQDVGGSYEQYF
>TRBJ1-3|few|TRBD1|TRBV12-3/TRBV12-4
TGTGCTACCGGGACAGAGAGCTCTGGAAACACCATATATTTT
CATGTESSGNTIYF
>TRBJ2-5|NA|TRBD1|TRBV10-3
TGTGCCATCAGTGATGACCAGGGGGCGGAGACCCAGTACTTC
CAISDDQGAETQYF
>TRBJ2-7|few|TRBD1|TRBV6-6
TGTGCCAGCAGCCTCAGGGGGCGATCCTACGAGCAGTACTTC
CASSLRGRSYEQYF
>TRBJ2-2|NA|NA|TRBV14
TGTGCCAGCAGCCCCCGAGACCCGAGGACCGGGGAGCTGTTTTTT
CASSPRDPRTGELFF
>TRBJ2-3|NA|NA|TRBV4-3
TGCGCCAGCAGCCAAGATGGATCGACAGATAGCACAGATACGCAGTATTTT
CASSQDGSTDSTDTQYF
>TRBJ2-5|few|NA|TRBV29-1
TGCAGCGTCCTGGACAGTTCCGAGTACTTC
CSVLDSSEYF
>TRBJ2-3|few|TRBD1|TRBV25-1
TGTGCCAGCAGTGAATTCACAGGGGGTACTTATAGCACAGATACGCAGTATTTT
CASSEFTGGTYSTDTQYF
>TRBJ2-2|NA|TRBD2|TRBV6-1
TGTGCCAGCAGTGACTCTCCGGGGAGGGTCAACACCGGGGAGCTGTTTTTT
CASSDSPGRVNTGELFF
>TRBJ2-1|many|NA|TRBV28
TGTGCCAGCGAGGGAAACGTCGATGAGCAGTTCTTC
CASEGNVDEQFF
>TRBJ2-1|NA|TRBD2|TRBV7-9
TGTGCCAGCAGCCAGCGGGGTAGCTCCTACAATGAGCAGTTCTTC
CASSQRGSSYNEQFF
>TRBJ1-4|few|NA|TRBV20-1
TGCAGTGCTAGAAATTGGAGGGCAACTAATGAAAAACTGTTTTTT
CSARNWRATNEKLFF
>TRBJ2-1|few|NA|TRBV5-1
TGCGCCAGCAGCTCGGAAGGTGCCGGGCCCCGGGACGAGCAGTTCTTC
CASSSEGAGPRDEQFF
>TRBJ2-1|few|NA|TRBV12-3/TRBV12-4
TGTGCCAGCAGTCCCAACAGGGACAATGAGCAGTTCTTC
CASSPNRDNEQFF
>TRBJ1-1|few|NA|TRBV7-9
TGTGCCAGCAGCTCCGGGGTGGGGATTTCCGGTGAAGCTTTCTTT
CASSSGVGISGEAFF
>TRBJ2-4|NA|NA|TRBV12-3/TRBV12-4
TGTGCCAGCACCCTCGGGGGATCGGCCAAAAACATTCAGTACTTC
CASTLGGSAKNIQYF
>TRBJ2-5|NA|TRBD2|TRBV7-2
TGTGCCAGCAGCTTTAGTCCCCGCAAGACTAGCGGAAAACGGGAGACCCAGTACTTC
CASSFSPRKTSGKRETQYF
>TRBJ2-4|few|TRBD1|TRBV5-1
TGCGCCAGCAGCTTGGACGGGACAGGGCAAAACATTCAGTACTTC
CASSLDGTGQNIQYF
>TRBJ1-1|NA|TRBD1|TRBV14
TGTGCCAGCAGGAGAGAGGACAGGCCGAACACTGAAGCTTTCTTT
CASRREDRPNTEAFF
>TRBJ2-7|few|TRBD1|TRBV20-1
TGCAGTGCTTCCCGGGACAGGGTGTACGAGCAGTACTTC
CSASRDRVYEQYF
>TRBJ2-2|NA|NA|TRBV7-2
TGTGCCAGCAGCTTAGACCGGGGCACCGGGGAGCTGTTTTTT
CASSLDRGTGELFF
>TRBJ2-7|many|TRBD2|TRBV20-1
TGCAGTGCTAGGGGGACTAGCGGGAGCTACGTCTACGAGCAGTACTTC
CSARGTSGSYVYEQYF
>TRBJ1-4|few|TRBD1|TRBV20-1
TGCAGTGCTAGGGACAGGCTGGGGTGGGAGGAAAAACTGTTTTTT
CSARDRLGWEEKLFF
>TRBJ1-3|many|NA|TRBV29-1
TGCAGCGTTGAACAGGGAAACTCTGGAAACACCATATATTTT
CSVEQGNSGNTIYF
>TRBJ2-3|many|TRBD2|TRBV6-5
TGTGCCAGCAGCCTAGCGGGAGGTTCCACAGATACGCAGTATTTT
CASSLAGGSTDTQYF
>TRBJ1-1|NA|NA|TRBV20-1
TGCAGTGCTGTGATCGGAATAGGTGACACTGAAGCTTTCTTT
CSAVIGIGDTEAFF
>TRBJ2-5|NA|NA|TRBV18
TGTGCCAGCTCACCACAGTCCCAAGAGACCCAGTACTTC
CASSPQSQETQYF